This passage covers 22 T cell receptor beta chains from one sample sequenced in a study of T cells in Graves' hyperthyroidism and ophthalmopathy. Using RNA transcripts as the source, TCR beta CDR3 regions were amplified. Researchers ran a first-round RT-PCR on the TCR CDR3 using the HTBI primer set. TCRdb re-called the multiplex PCR reads with MiXCR, one entry per CDR3 protein. Here the sample spans around 240,000 distinct CDR3 sequences, 14% to 15% being singletons. Sequencing was done on a sample of blood. These TCRs come from a woman aged 40 to 50 with Graves' hyperthyroidism that later progressed to Graves' ophthalmopathy.

This clonotype came up many times. The gene calls are TRBV28 and TRBJ2-3; TRBD2 aligns across 11 bases. In germline, CDR1 is MDHEN, CDR2 SYDVKM. The CDR3 is 16 amino acids. J gave up 4 bases and V 3 bases, and 6 bases lay outside the gene matches. The CDR3 region is CASSFIAGGLSDTQYF. CDR3 DNA: TGTGCCAGCAGTTTTATAGCGGGAGGGTTGTCAGATACGCAGTATTTT. The entire variable domain, with the rest obtained from reference TRBV28 and TRBJ2-3, is as follows: DVKVTQSSRYLVKRTGEKVFLECVQDMDHENMFWYRQDPGLGLRLIYFSYDVKMKEKGDIPEGYSVSREKKERFSLILESASTNQTSMYLCASSFIAGGLSDTQYFGPGTRLTVL.

Ten or more counts support this clonotype. The rearrangement joins TRBV12-3 or TRBV12-4 to TRBJ2-5; 8 nucleotides line up with TRBD2. V was clipped by 3 bases and J by 0 bases; unmatched bases: 9. The CDR3 runs to 17 residues. The CDR3 DNA follows: TGTGCCAGCAGTTTGCGTGGTGGCGGGGGGTACCAAGAGACCCAGTACTTC. As protein: CASSLRGGGGYQETQYF.

There are a few counts of this clonotype. V and J are TRBV19 and TRBJ2-6; 7 bases map to TRBD2. The CDR3 extends over 15 amino acids. Germline CDR1 and CDR2: LNHDA and SQIVND (reference sequence). V lost 7 bases to trimming and J lost 1 base; unmatched junction nucleotides: 4. CDR3 loop: CASTPGGSGANVLTF. In DNA form, the CDR3 reads TGTGCCAGTACTCCGGGGGGATCTGGGGCCAACGTCCTGACTTTC.

This clonotype has a count of ten or more. This sequence joins TRBV20-1 and TRBJ2-7; unclear D gene. The CDR3 has 14 residues. Germline V gene data show CDR1 as DFQATT and CDR2 as SNEGSKA (reference sequence). Trimming removed 2 bases from V and 4 bases from J, with 15 bases in between. For the CDR3, the DNA is TGCAGTGCTAGAATGAGGCGGAGACTTTACGAGCAGTACTTC. Its protein is CSARMRRRLYEQYF.

This clonotype has at least ten counts. This chain links TRBV18 with TRBJ2-1, with 8 bases identical to TRBD1. CDR1 KGHSH and CDR2 LQKENI come from the germline V gene. The ends lost 4 bases at V and 4 bases at J; junction bases unmatched: 9. The CDR3 is 16 amino acids. CDR3 region: CASSHSTGDAYNEQFF. DNA for the CDR3: TGTGCCAGCTCACATTCGACAGGGGATGCTTACAATGAGCAGTTCTTC. Variable domain in full (rest from reference TRBV18 and TRBJ2-1): NAGVMQNPRHLVRRRGQEARLRCSPMKGHSHVYWYRQLPEEGLKFMVYLQKENIIDESGMPKERFSAEFPKEGPSILRIQQVVRGDSAAYFCASSHSTGDAYNEQFFGPGTRLTVL.

This clonotype was counted many times. The V call is TRBV20-1, the J call TRBJ2-1, with 12 positions matching TRBD2. This CDR3 has 15 residues. CDR1 and CDR2 from the germline V gene are DFQATT and SNEGSKA (reference sequence). The ends lost 2 bases at V and 8 bases at J; junction bases unmatched: 7. The DNA for the CDR3 is TGCAGTGCTAGACCGACTAGCGGGAGTCGGTATGAGCAGTTCTTC. Its protein product is CSARPTSGSRYEQFF.

The sample holds many counts of this clonotype. The rearrangement uses TRBV12-3 or TRBV12-4 and TRBJ2-7, with a weak D call TRBD2 (6 bases). V gave up 6 bases and J gave up 6 bases, with 21 bases separating them. The CDR3 has 15 residues. CDR3: CASSGPVGLASEQYF. The CDR3 bases are TGTGCCAGCAGCGGGCCAGTGGGGCTAGCGAGCGAGCAGTACTTC.

This clonotype was counted at least ten times. This chain links TRBV28 with TRBJ2-7; 9 nucleotides agree with TRBD1. The CDR3 has 16 amino acids. From germline, CDR1 is MDHEN and CDR2 SYDVKM. J gave up 3 bases and V 2 bases, and 8 bases lay outside the gene matches. The CDR3 loop is CASSLTPADRGYEQYF. For the CDR3, the DNA is TGTGCCAGCAGTTTAACCCCCGCGGACAGGGGCTACGAGCAGTACTTC. Full variable domain (rest looked up from reference TRBV28 and TRBJ2-7): DVKVTQSSRYLVKRTGEKVFLECVQDMDHENMFWYRQDPGLGLRLIYFSYDVKMKEKGDIPEGYSVSREKKERFSLILESASTNQTSMYLCASSLTPADRGYEQYFGPGTRLTVT.

This clonotype was detected only a few times. The V gene is TRBV25-1, the J gene TRBJ2-4; the D gene is possibly TRBD1 (6 bases). CDR3 length: 15 residues. The germline gives CDR1 MGHDK, CDR2 SYGVNS. In DNA, the CDR3 is TGTCCAGCCAGTCGACAGGCTTGGGCCAAAAACATTCAGTACTTC. It codes for CPASRQAWAKNIQYF.

This clonotype was seen a handful of times. The chain uses TRBV19 and TRBJ2-7; TRBD1 matches at 9 bases. This CDR3 contains 15 residues. Germline CDR1 and CDR2: LNHDA and SQIVND (reference sequence). The ends lost 5 bases at V and 1 base at J; junction bases unmatched: 6. The CDR3 spells CASSRMTGGSYEQYF. The CDR3 DNA is TGTGCCAGTAGTCGCATGACAGGGGGATCCTACGAGCAGTACTTC. Variable domain in full (rest from reference TRBV19 and TRBJ2-7): DGGITQSPKYLFRKEGQNVTLSCEQNLNHDAMYWYRQDPGQGLRLIYYSQIVNDFQKGDIAEGYSVSREKKESFPLTVTSAQKNPTAFYLCASSRMTGGSYEQYFGPGTRLTVT.

This clonotype was seen at least ten times. The gene calls are TRBV28 and TRBJ2-3, with D possibly TRBD1 on 6 matching bases. The germline V gene encodes CDR1 MDHEN and CDR2 SYDVKM. The CDR3 is made up of 15 amino acids. The V end was cut by 10 bases, the J end by 5 bases, with 22 bases between. As DNA, the CDR3 is TGTGCCACCCTCCGATCTGAGACAGGACAAGATACGCAGTATTTT. Translating gives CATLRSETGQDTQYF. Looking up the rest from reference TRBV28 and TRBJ2-3 gives the full variable domain: DVKVTQSSRYLVKRTGEKVFLECVQDMDHENMFWYRQDPGLGLRLIYFSYDVKMKEKGDIPEGYSVSREKKERFSLILESASTNQTSMYLCATLRSETGQDTQYFGPGTRLTVL.

This clonotype was seen a few times. The chain employs TRBV5-4 and TRBJ1-1, with a tentative D call TRBD1 (5 bases). This CDR3 comprises 17 residues. CDR1 is SGHNT and CDR2 is YYREEE in the germline V gene (reference sequence). V lost 1 base and J lost 5, with 21 bases in between. CDR3 sequence (DNA): TGTGCCAGCAGCTTGCTAGGATACCGGGTTGAGGGGACTGAAGCTTTCTTT. Translated, it gives CASSLLGYRVEGTEAFF.

This clonotype was picked up many times. The rearrangement joins TRBV5-1 to TRBJ2-3, with 11 bases fitting TRBD2. Germline CDR1 is SGHRS and CDR2 is YFSETQ. The CDR3 has 15 residues. J lost 4 bases, V lost 4 bases, and 5 bases had no gene match. The chain's CDR3 is CASSKPGLAADTQYF. The CDR3 DNA follows: TGCGCCAGCAGCAAACCGGGACTAGCGGCAGATACGCAGTATTTT. Variable domain in full (rest from reference TRBV5-1 and TRBJ2-3): KAGVTQTPRYLIKTRGQQVTLSCSPISGHRSVSWYQQTPGQGLQFLFEYFSETQRNKGNFPGRFSGRQFSNSRSEMNVSTLELGDSALYLCASSKPGLAADTQYFGPGTRLTVL.

In this sample, this clonotype turned up many times. V usage is TRBV15 and J usage is TRBJ2-1; 10 bases are shared with TRBD2. The V gene's germline CDR1 is LNHNV and CDR2 YYDKDF (reference sequence). This CDR3 spans 16 amino acids. The junction had 6 bases not matched to a gene; V was cut back by 1 base and J by 6 bases. CDR3 sequence (DNA): TGTGCCACCAGCAGAGGAAGGACTAGCGGAACCAATGAGCAGTTCTTC. Amino acids: CATSRGRTSGTNEQFF.

This clonotype has more than one count but fewer than ten. V usage is TRBV4-1 and J usage is TRBJ1-5, with D perhaps matching TRBD1 (6 bases). The length of the CDR3 is 15 residues. CDR1 is MGHRA, CDR2 YSYEKL, per germline. V lost 4 bases, J lost 3 bases, and 13 bases lay in between. This CDR3 is CASSPQTGANQPQHF. CDR3 sequence (DNA): TGCGCCAGCAGCCCGCAGACAGGAGCCAATCAGCCCCAGCATTTT.

This clonotype occurred a few times. The gene calls are TRBV12-3 or TRBV12-4 and TRBJ1-2; 7 bases line up with TRBD1. V lost 6 bases and J lost 8; bases outside the gene matches: 6. The CDR3 loop spans 12 amino acids. The CDR3 DNA is TGTGCCAGCAGCCGACAGGGTTCGGGCTACACCTTC. This sequence encodes CASSRQGSGYTF.

Many counts were recorded for this clonotype. This chain links TRBV13 with TRBJ1-1; tentative D call: TRBD1 (5 bases). The CDR3 contains 13 residues. From germline, CDR1 is PRHDT and CDR2 FYEKMQ (reference sequence). V shed 8 bases and J shed 2 bases, with 12 bases lying between them. The CDR3 nucleotides read TGTGCCAGCCGGATGGGGGGAAACACTGAAGCTTTCTTT. Protein product: CASRMGGNTEAFF.

This rearrangement joins TRBV5-1 to TRBJ2-2; D is uncertain. Germline V CDR1 and CDR2: SGHRS, YFSETQ. Trimming pared 4 bases from V and 7 bases from J, leaving 14 bases between. CDR3 length: 14 amino acids. This CDR3 reads CASSEVPNGGELFF. The CDR3 DNA sequence: TGCGCCAGCAGCGAGGTCCCCAATGGCGGGGAGCTGTTTTTT.

This clonotype showed up many times. V and J are TRBV19 and TRBJ2-6, with a tentative D call TRBD1 (5 bases). Deletions cut 7 bases from V and 2 bases from J, with 15 bases between. Germline V CDR1 and CDR2: LNHDA, SQIVND (reference sequence). The CDR3 contains 16 residues. The CDR3 is CASKDVLGAGANVLTF. CDR3 sequence (DNA): TGTGCCAGTAAAGATGTCCTAGGGGCTGGGGCCAACGTCCTGACTTTC. The full variable domain, with the rest looked up from reference TRBV19 and TRBJ2-6, is DGGITQSPKYLFRKEGQNVTLSCEQNLNHDAMYWYRQDPGQGLRLIYYSQIVNDFQKGDIAEGYSVSREKKESFPLTVTSAQKNPTAFYLCASKDVLGAGANVLTFGAGSRLTVL.

Ten or more counts support this clonotype. The chain employs TRBV6-1 and TRBJ2-5, with 10 bases identical to TRBD2. CDR3 length: 15 residues. With 7 bases clipped from V and 0 bases from J, the junction kept 5 bases outside the gene matches. Germline values: CDR1 MNHNS, CDR2 SASEGT. CDR3 nucleotide sequence: TGTGCCAGCACCGTAGCGGGAGGCAACCAAGAGACCCAGTACTTC. Protein sequence: CASTVAGGNQETQYF.

As to this clonotype: A much bigger clone sits one base away, suggesting this may be a read error. This chain connects TRBV9 to TRBJ2-1; 8 bases are shared with TRBD2. CDR3 length: 15 residues. Per the germline V gene, CDR1 is SGDLS and CDR2 is YYNGEE. Here the CDR3 DNA reads TGTGCCAGCAGCTTAGGCCCGGGACTAGACAATGAGCAGATCTTC. It specifies CASSLGPGLDNEQIF.

This clonotype was counted many times. The V call is TRBV6-5, the J call TRBJ2-7; 8 nucleotides agree with TRBD1. CDR1 is MNHEY, CDR2 SVGAGI, per germline. The CDR3 extends over 16 amino acids. V was clipped by 3 bases and J by 1 base; unmatched bases: 8. The CDR3 here is CASSYPGTGGSYEQYF. In nucleotides, the CDR3 is TGTGCCAGCAGTTATCCCGGGACAGGAGGATCCTACGAGCAGTACTTC.